These 18 T cell receptor beta chains were sequenced from one sample in a study of blood T cell repertoires in COVID-19. The assay was immunoSEQ multiplex PCR, and TCRdb's table has in-frame clones only and misses some. The sample shows around 300,000 clones, approximately 91% of them seen only once. The specimen was PBMCs or T cells enriched from blood (not recorded which). The source is a woman in her 40s who had recovered from COVID-19.

This clone showed up just a few times. The chain links TRBV5-1 to TRBJ1-4, with 7 positions matching TRBD1. V dropped 3 bases and J dropped 4; count of bases not matched to a gene: 6. This CDR3 is 15 amino acids long. Germline V gives CDR1 SGHRS, CDR2 YFSETQ. The CDR3 sequence is CASSYRDSNNEKLFF. The CDR3 nucleotides read TGCGCCAGCAGCTACCGGGACAGTAATAATGAAAAACTGTTTTTT.

The chain is built from TRBV6-5 and TRBJ2-5, with TRBD2 as a possible D gene (6 bases). The CDR3 runs to 14 residues. The germline V and J ends were trimmed by 5 bases and 3 bases, with 13 bases remaining between them. Germline CDR1 is MNHEY and CDR2 is SVGAGI. CDR3 bases: TGTGCCAGCAGTCCTCCAGGGAGGAAAGAGACCCAGTACTTC. Encoded protein: CASSPPGRKETQYF.

The sample holds a few counts of this clone. V is TRBV6-5 and J is TRBJ2-5; the D is unclear. Germline CDR1 is MNHEY and CDR2 is SVGAGI. The CDR3 covers 11 residues. The V and J ends lost 8 bases and 4 bases respectively, with 8 bases between them. The CDR3 DNA reads TGTGCCAGCCAACGCGTAGAGACCCAGTACTTC. Translation gives CASQRVETQYF.

The chain has TRBV7-8 and TRBJ2-7; no definite D call. The germline V gene has CDR1 SGHVS and CDR2 FQNEAQ. The CDR3 has 13 residues. The V end lost 3 bases, the J end lost 9 bases, and 15 bases lay between the germline ends. CDR3 nucleotides: TGTGCCAGCAGCTTTTCAACTGGTCTAGGGCAGTACTTC. Protein: CASSFSTGLGQYF.

The J gene is TRBJ2-7, the V gene TRBV4-1; 7 bases align to TRBD2. This CDR3 has 16 amino acids. V lost 3 bases to trimming and J lost 7 bases; unmatched junction nucleotides: 15. Germline V lookup: CDR1 MGHRA, CDR2 YSYEKL. The CDR3 spells CASSQPLAEPTREQYF. The CDR3 DNA sequence: TGCGCCAGCAGCCAGCCCCTAGCGGAACCTACGCGGGAGCAGTACTTC.

CDR3 DNA: TGCGCCAGCAGGGGGGACAGCAACTATGGCTACACCTTC. It is translated as CASRGDSNYGYTF. V gene TRBV5-1 combines with J gene TRBJ1-2, with 7 bases lining up with TRBD1. CDR1 SGHRS and CDR2 YFSETQ come from the germline V gene. This CDR3 has 13 amino acids. J was trimmed by 2 bases and V by 5 bases; bases with no gene match: 3.

V is TRBV5-1 and J is TRBJ1-2; D not certain. V was clipped by 5 bases and J by 2 bases, with 16 bases between them. CDR1 is SGHRS and CDR2 is YFSETQ in the germline V gene. The CDR3 spans 15 residues. For the CDR3, the DNA is TGCGCCAGCAGTTCCGAGGGCCTGGTAAACTATGGCTACACCTTC. Protein: CASSSEGLVNYGYTF.

The rearrangement uses TRBV24-1 and TRBJ1-2; maybe TRBD1 (5 bases). Trimming took 9 bases from V and 3 from J, leaving 19 bases between them. This CDR3 is built from 15 residues. Germline values: CDR1 KGHDR, CDR2 SFDVKD. The CDR3: CATRGYPGYDYGYTF. The CDR3 nucleotides are TGTGCCACCCGGGGGTACCCAGGGTACGACTATGGCTACACCTTC.

The V and J genes are TRBV11-1 and TRBJ2-1, with D possibly TRBD2 on 6 matching bases. Germline V gene lookup returns CDR1 SGHAT and CDR2 FQDESV (reference sequence). The V end was cut by 5 bases, the J end by 6 bases, with 20 bases between. CDR3 length equals 16 residues. The CDR3 here is CASSLGRRAGGNEQFF. The CDR3 DNA is TGTGCCAGCAGCCTCGGGCGGAGAGCCGGGGGCAATGAGCAGTTCTTC.

This clone was seen a few times. This chain connects TRBV7-9 to TRBJ2-2, with 7 bases lining up with TRBD1. Germline V gives CDR1 SEHNR, CDR2 FQNEAQ (reference sequence). There are 16 residues in the CDR3. V trimming: 6 bases; J trimming: 0 bases; junction bases outside the gene matches: 7. CDR3 sequence: CASRARQGANTGELFF. DNA for the CDR3: TGTGCCAGCAGGGCCCGACAGGGCGCGAACACCGGGGAGCTGTTTTTT.

The gene calls are TRBV30 and TRBJ1-1; unclear D gene. V was pared by 0 bases and J by 1 base, with 9 bases between. Germline CDR1 is GTSNPN and CDR2 is SVGIG (reference sequence). There are 14 residues in the CDR3. The CDR3 sequence is CAWSVFSGNTEAFF. CDR3 DNA: TGTGCCTGGAGTGTATTCTCAGGGAACACTGAAGCTTTCTTT.

This clone occurred a few times. The chain carries TRBV9 and TRBJ1-2, with D perhaps matching TRBD1 (5 bases). Trimming removed 3 bases at V and 4 bases at J, with 16 bases between. The CDR3 runs to 15 residues. Per the germline V gene, CDR1 is SGDLS and CDR2 is YYNGEE. Here the CDR3 DNA reads TGTGCCAGCAGCGCCGACCAACCAGGGCTCTATGGCTACACCTTC. It yields the protein CASSADQPGLYGYTF.

This sequence joins TRBV28 and TRBJ1-5, with 7 positions matching TRBD1. The CDR3 contains 13 residues. CDR1 and CDR2 (germline): MDHEN, SYDVKM. Trimming cost V 7 bases and J 4 bases; bases outside gene matches: 4. CDR3 region: CASILQGNQPQHF. As DNA, the CDR3 is TGTGCCAGCATCCTACAGGGGAATCAGCCCCAGCATTTT.

The gene calls are TRBV7-3 and TRBJ2-1, with 8 bases fitting TRBD2. The CDR3 has 14 residues. Per germline, CDR1 SGHTA and CDR2 FQGTGA. J gave up 9 bases and V 0 bases, and 4 bases lay outside the gene matches. The CDR3 sequence is CASSLTASGREQFF. The CDR3 nucleotides read TGTGCCAGCAGCTTAACGGCTAGCGGGCGTGAGCAGTTCTTC.

The chain combines TRBV3-1 (or the pseudogene TRBV3-2) with TRBJ2-1; 15 bases agree with TRBD2. Germline lookup yields CDR1 LGHDT and CDR2 YNNKEL (reference sequence). J gave up 4 bases and V 0 bases, and 7 bases lay outside the gene matches. CDR3 length equals 19 residues. CDR3 region: CASSQDDGLAGGPYNEQFF. In DNA, the CDR3 is TGTGCCAGCAGCCAAGATGACGGACTAGCGGGGGGGCCGTACAATGAGCAGTTCTTC.

The gene calls are TRBV5-1 and TRBJ2-5; 11 nucleotides align to TRBD2. V dropped 4 bases and J dropped 5; count of bases not matched to a gene: 7. The CDR3 runs to 15 residues. CDR1 is SGHRS and CDR2 is YFSETQ in the germline V gene. CDR3 sequence reads: CASSNIAGGTETQYF. CDR3 DNA: TGCGCCAGCAGCAATATAGCGGGAGGGACGGAGACCCAGTACTTC.

V usage is TRBV4-1 and J usage is TRBJ1-5; 7 bases line up with TRBD1. The CDR3 consists of 16 residues. The germline V gene has CDR1 MGHRA and CDR2 YSYEKL. V was clipped by 0 bases and J by 3 bases; unmatched bases: 5. CDR3 loop: CASSQDRGTYNQPQHF. As DNA, the CDR3 is TGCGCCAGCAGCCAAGACAGGGGGACTTACAATCAGCCCCAGCATTTT.

The chain recombines TRBV29-1 with TRBJ1-1; TRBD1 matches 8 bases. The V gene's germline CDR1 is SQVTM and CDR2 ANQGSEA. With 4 bases clipped from V and 5 bases from J, the junction kept 9 bases outside the gene matches. This CDR3 comprises 14 residues. The CDR3 sequence is CSVGTRTGLTEAFF. In DNA, the CDR3 is TGCAGCGTTGGCACCCGGACAGGGCTTACTGAAGCTTTCTTT.